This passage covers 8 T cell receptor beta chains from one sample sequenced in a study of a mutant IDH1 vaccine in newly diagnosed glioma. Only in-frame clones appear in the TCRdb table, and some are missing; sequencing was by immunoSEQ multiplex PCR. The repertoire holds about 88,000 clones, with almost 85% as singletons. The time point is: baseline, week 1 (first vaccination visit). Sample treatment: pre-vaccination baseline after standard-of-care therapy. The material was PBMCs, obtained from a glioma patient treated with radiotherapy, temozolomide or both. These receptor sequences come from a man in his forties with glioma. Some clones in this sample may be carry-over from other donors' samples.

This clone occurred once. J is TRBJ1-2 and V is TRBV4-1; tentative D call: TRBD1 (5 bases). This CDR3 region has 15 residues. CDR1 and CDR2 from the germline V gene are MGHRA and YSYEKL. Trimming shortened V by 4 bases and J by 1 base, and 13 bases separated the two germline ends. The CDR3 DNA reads TGCGCCAGCAGCCGTGAAGGGGATATTAACTATGGCTACACCTTC. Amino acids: CASSREGDINYGYTF.

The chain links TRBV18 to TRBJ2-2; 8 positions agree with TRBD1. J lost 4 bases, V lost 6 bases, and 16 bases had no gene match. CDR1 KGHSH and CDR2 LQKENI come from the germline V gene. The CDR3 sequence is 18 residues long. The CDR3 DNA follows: TGTGCCAGCTCGCCAATGCAGGCTCGACAGGGGACCACCGGGGAGCTGTTTTTT. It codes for CASSPMQARQGTTGELFF.

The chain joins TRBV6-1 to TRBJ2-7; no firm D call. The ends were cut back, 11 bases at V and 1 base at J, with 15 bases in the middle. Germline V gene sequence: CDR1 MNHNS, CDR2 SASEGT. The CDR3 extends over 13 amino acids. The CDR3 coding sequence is TGTGCCTCGGGCGTAGGCAGTTCCTACGAGCAGTACTTC. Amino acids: CASGVGSSYEQYF.

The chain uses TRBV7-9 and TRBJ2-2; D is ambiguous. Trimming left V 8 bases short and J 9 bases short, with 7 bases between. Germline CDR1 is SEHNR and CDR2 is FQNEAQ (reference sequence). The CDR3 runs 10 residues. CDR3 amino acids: CASLSRELFF. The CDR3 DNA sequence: TGTGCCAGCCTCTCCCGGGAGCTGTTTTTT.

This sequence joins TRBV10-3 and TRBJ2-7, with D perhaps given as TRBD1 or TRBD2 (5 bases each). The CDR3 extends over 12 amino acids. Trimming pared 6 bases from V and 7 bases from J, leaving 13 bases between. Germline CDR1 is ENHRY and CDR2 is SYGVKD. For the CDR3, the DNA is TGTGCCATCAGCCGGGACCTTGGGGAGCAGTACTTC. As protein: CAISRDLGEQYF.

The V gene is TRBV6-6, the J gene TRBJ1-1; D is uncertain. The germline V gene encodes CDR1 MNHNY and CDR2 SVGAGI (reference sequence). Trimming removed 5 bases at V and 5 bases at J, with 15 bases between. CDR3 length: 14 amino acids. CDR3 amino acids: CASSPRTGGTEAFF. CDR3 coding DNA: TGTGCCAGCAGTCCCCGGACCGGAGGAACTGAAGCTTTCTTT.

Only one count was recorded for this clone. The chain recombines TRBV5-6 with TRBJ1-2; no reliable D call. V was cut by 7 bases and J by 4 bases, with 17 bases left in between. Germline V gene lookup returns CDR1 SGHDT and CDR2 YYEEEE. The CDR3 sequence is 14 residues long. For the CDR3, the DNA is TGTGCCAGCGAAGGGTCATTAGCGGCCTATGGCTACACCTTC. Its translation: CASEGSLAAYGYTF.

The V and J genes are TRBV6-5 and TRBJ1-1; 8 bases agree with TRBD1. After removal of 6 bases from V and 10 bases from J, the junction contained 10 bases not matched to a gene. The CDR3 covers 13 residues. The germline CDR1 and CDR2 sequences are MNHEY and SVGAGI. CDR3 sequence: CASSKDRVDLAFF. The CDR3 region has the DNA TGTGCCAGCAGCAAGGACAGGGTGGATTTAGCTTTCTTT.